The 28 T cell receptor beta chains in this list originate from one sample, sequenced in a study of blood T cells in healthy people across ages. Using a J-beta primer mix together with a sample-barcoded 5' primer, a second PCR was run for roughly 6 to 12 cycles. TCRdb ran MiXCR on the 5' RACE reads and lists one entry per CDR3 protein. The sample holds fewer than 2 million distinct CDR3 sequences, around 40% seen once. Sequenced: blood. These receptors were taken from a human donor in good health.

This clonotype was recorded a few times. The V gene is TRBV29-1, the J gene TRBJ2-1, with 8 bases identical to TRBD2. The CDR3 runs 13 residues. The V gene's germline CDR1 is SQVTM and CDR2 ANQGSEA. J was trimmed by 8 bases and V by 5 bases; bases with no gene match: 8. The chain's CDR3 is CSVRGGGKDEQFF. The CDR3 DNA is TGCAGCGTTAGGGGCGGGGGGAAAGATGAGCAGTTCTTC.

The gene calls are TRBV7-2 and TRBJ1-2; possible D gene TRBD1, 5 bases. The CDR3 has 12 amino acids. Deletions cut 5 bases from V and 8 bases from J, with 12 bases between. Germline V gene data show CDR1 as SGHTA and CDR2 as FQGNSA. In DNA, the CDR3 is TGTGCCAGCAGCGTCAGGGCGAGGGGCTACACCTTC. Protein: CASSVRARGYTF. The full variable domain, with the rest looked up from reference TRBV7-2 and TRBJ1-2, is GAGVSQSPSNKVTEKGKDVELRCDPISGHTALYWYRQSLGQGLEFLIYFQGNSAPDKSGLPSDRFSAERTGGSVSTLTIQRTQQEDSAVYLCASSVRARGYTFGSGTRLTVV.

The chain has TRBV20-1 and TRBJ1-5, with 7 bases aligning to TRBD1. V dropped 5 bases and J dropped 3; count of bases not matched to a gene: 7. CDR1 DFQATT and CDR2 SNEGSKA come from the germline V gene (reference sequence). The CDR3 runs 14 residues. CDR3 protein: CSAGRGRVNQPQHF. The CDR3 nucleotides read TGCAGTGCTGGCAGGGGGAGGGTCAATCAGCCCCAGCATTTT.

The chain couples TRBV28 to TRBJ2-5; TRBD1 matches 7 bases. CDR1 is MDHEN and CDR2 is SYDVKM in the germline V gene. The CDR3 sequence is 15 residues long. V was pared by 6 bases and J by 4 bases, with 11 bases of the junction left unmatched. The CDR3 region has the DNA TGTGCCAGCAGCCCAAGGACACAGGGGAGAGAGACCCAGTACTTC. Residues: CASSPRTQGRETQYF.

The chain has TRBV6-2 or TRBV6-3 and TRBJ2-1; a possible D gene is TRBD1 (5 bases). The germline V and J ends were trimmed by 6 bases and 9 bases, with 33 bases remaining between them. The CDR3 sequence is 19 residues long. The germline gives CDR1 MNHEY, CDR2 SVGEGT. CDR3 DNA sequence: TGTGCCAGCAGCCGCCAAAGGTTGGGGCCGGAGAGCCCAGCCACTGAGCAGTTCTTC. This sequence encodes CASSRQRLGPESPATEQFF.

V and J are TRBV28 and TRBJ2-7; no definite D call. In germline, CDR1 is MDHEN, CDR2 SYDVKM. V lost 3 bases and J 0 bases, leaving 24 bases between the germline ends. This CDR3 comprises 19 residues. The CDR3 loop is CASSFLGLSLDGSSYEQYF. The CDR3 DNA follows: TGTGCCAGCAGTTTTTTGGGTTTGTCGTTGGACGGTAGCTCCTACGAGCAGTACTTC.

The gene calls are TRBV20-1 and TRBJ2-1, with 13 bases lining up with TRBD2. Germline CDR1 is DFQATT and CDR2 is SNEGSKA (reference sequence). The junction had 3 bases not matched to a gene; V was cut back by 5 bases and J by 5 bases. CDR3 length: 14 residues. This CDR3 is CSAVGLAGNNEQFF. The CDR3 DNA reads TGCAGTGCTGTGGGACTAGCGGGAAACAATGAGCAGTTCTTC.

This chain links TRBV28 with TRBJ1-5; D uncertain. Trimming left V 2 bases short and J 6 bases short, with 14 bases between. The CDR3 spans 15 residues. In germline, CDR1 is MDHEN, CDR2 SYDVKM. CDR3 sequence: CASSLRGFGIQPQHF. DNA of the CDR3: TGTGCCAGCAGTTTACGAGGGTTTGGGATTCAGCCCCAGCATTTT.

Only one count was recorded for this clonotype. The chain has TRBV6-6 and TRBJ1-3; the D is unclear. This CDR3 spans 12 amino acids. CDR1 MNHNY and CDR2 SVGAGI come from the germline V gene (reference sequence). V was trimmed by 6 bases and J by 4 bases, leaving 7 bases between them. In nucleotides, the CDR3 is TGTGCCAGCAGACTAAGCGGAAACACCATATATTTT. Residues: CASRLSGNTIYF.

As regards this clonotype: Since a much larger clone is just one base distant, this may be a read error. The rearrangement joins TRBV10-3 to TRBJ2-7; a possible D gene is TRBD1 (6 bases). Matching the DNA end better, TRBJ2-5 makes the J call doubtful. This CDR3 region has 13 residues. Germline V gene lookup returns CDR1 ENHRY and CDR2 SYGVKD. CDR3 amino acids: CAVSVGAGETQYF. The DNA for the CDR3 is TGTGCCGTCAGTGTGGGGGCCGGAGAGACCCAGTACTTC.

The V gene is TRBV7-2, the J gene TRBJ2-3, with TRBD2 matching 10 bases. Germline assignment: CDR1 SGHTA and CDR2 FQGNSA. This CDR3 has 12 residues. V lost 5 bases to trimming and J lost 11 bases; unmatched junction nucleotides: 4. CDR3 amino acids: CASSQTSGVQYF. CDR3 coding DNA: TGTGCCAGCAGCCAAACTAGCGGGGTGCAGTATTTT.

This sequence joins TRBV20-1 and TRBJ1-2; D is unclear. This CDR3 has 12 amino acids. The germline CDR1 and CDR2 sequences are DFQATT and SNEGSKA (reference sequence). V lost 3 bases and J 8 bases, leaving 13 bases between the germline ends. CDR3 region: CSARLEGRGYTF. CDR3 nucleotide sequence: TGCAGTGCTAGGCTTGAGGGAAGGGGCTACACCTTC.

V usage is TRBV3-1 and J usage is TRBJ2-1; TRBD1 is a possible D gene (6 bases). Germline CDR1 LGHDT, CDR2 YNNKEL (reference sequence). The V and J ends lost 6 bases and 3 bases respectively, with 18 bases between them. The CDR3 is made up of 16 amino acids. The CDR3 DNA reads TGTGCCAGCAGTCGCCCTACAGGGATCCGCTACAATGAGCAGTTCTTC. Its translation is CASSRPTGIRYNEQFF.

The chain uses TRBV12-3 or TRBV12-4 and TRBJ1-1; D is undetermined. V lost 3 bases, J lost 1 base, and 12 bases lay in between. This CDR3 has 15 residues. The CDR3 bases are TGTGCCAGCAGTTTCGGTTTGAGACAGAACACTGAAGCTTTCTTT. Translation gives CASSFGLRQNTEAFF.

The CDR3 loop reads CASSPTVGQEGNEKLFF. The DNA for the CDR3 is TGTGCCAGCAGCCCGACCGTCGGACAGGAGGGTAATGAAAAACTGTTTTTT. This chain links TRBV28 with TRBJ1-4, with 7 bases identical to TRBD1. This CDR3 has 17 amino acids. CDR1 and CDR2 from the germline V gene are MDHEN and SYDVKM. V shed 6 bases and J 4 bases; nucleotides not matched to a gene: 14.

This clonotype occurred once. This chain links TRBV12-3 or TRBV12-4 with TRBJ2-1, with 11 bases aligning to TRBD2. The CDR3 loop spans 15 amino acids. After removal of 6 bases from V and 6 bases from J, the junction contained 7 bases not matched to a gene. CDR3 sequence reads: CASRPTSGGCNEQFF. The DNA for the CDR3 is TGTGCCAGCAGGCCCACTAGCGGGGGATGCAATGAGCAGTTCTTC.

There are a few counts of this clonotype. This rearrangement joins TRBV20-1 to TRBJ2-7; a weak D match, TRBD2 (6 bases). Germline CDR1 and CDR2: DFQATT and SNEGSKA (reference sequence). The CDR3 contains 15 residues. V was trimmed by 2 bases and J by 0 bases, leaving 14 bases between them. The CDR3 coding sequence is TGCAGTGCTAGATCGCCGCGGGACGACTCCTACGAGCAGTACTTC. It specifies CSARSPRDDSYEQYF.

The V call is TRBV5-1, the J call TRBJ2-1, with D maybe TRBD2 (6 bases). Trimming shortened V by 5 bases and J by 3 bases, and 15 bases separated the two germline ends. The CDR3 is made up of 15 amino acids. CDR1 and CDR2 from the germline V gene are SGHRS and YFSETQ. CDR3 sequence (DNA): TGCGCCAGCAGTCAGGCCCCGGAGGGCTACAATGAGCAGTTCTTC. Its protein is CASSQAPEGYNEQFF.

The chain combines TRBV29-1 with TRBJ2-1, with TRBD1 identical over 8 bases. Germline V gene sequence: CDR1 SQVTM, CDR2 ANQGSEA. V lost 4 bases to trimming and J lost 10 bases; unmatched junction nucleotides: 9. The CDR3 sequence is 13 residues long. CDR3 sequence: CSVVVTGEGEQFF. The CDR3 nucleotides are TGCAGCGTTGTTGTGACAGGGGAAGGAGAGCAGTTCTTC.

This clonotype was recorded a few times. The chain recombines TRBV27 with TRBJ2-2, with D uncertain. The CDR3 covers 14 residues. Trimming left V 4 bases short and J 4 bases short, with 10 bases between. CDR1 is MNHEY and CDR2 is SMNVEV in the germline V gene (reference sequence). The CDR3 region is CASSSNVLTGELFF. The CDR3 bases are TGTGCCAGCAGTTCGAACGTCCTCACCGGGGAGCTGTTTTTT.

This chain uses TRBV10-3 with TRBJ1-4, with 10 bases aligning to TRBD1. V was pared by 2 bases and J by 0 bases, with 9 bases of the junction left unmatched. CDR3 size: 19 residues. Germline V gives CDR1 ENHRY, CDR2 SYGVKD. CDR3 sequence: CAISETPGQGTTTNEKLFF. The CDR3 DNA reads TGTGCCATCAGTGAGACGCCGGGACAGGGGACAACAACTAATGAAAAACTGTTTTTT.

The J gene is TRBJ1-5, the V gene TRBV4-3; D remains ambiguous. Germline V gene data show CDR1 as LGHNA and CDR2 as YSLEER. The CDR3 loop spans 14 amino acids. Trimming cost V 4 bases and J 5 bases, with 12 bases left between them. In nucleotides, the CDR3 is TGCGCCAGCAGCCTGAACGAGGTAGATCAGCCCCAGCATTTT. Translated: CASSLNEVDQPQHF.

Only a few counts were recorded for this clonotype. The rearrangement links TRBV7-9 to TRBJ2-5, with D perhaps matching TRBD1 (6 bases). V was cut by 6 bases and J by 2 bases, with 13 bases left in between. Germline V gene lookup returns CDR1 SEHNR and CDR2 FQNEAQ (reference sequence). The CDR3 covers 14 residues. CDR3: CASRPLGQQETQYF. Here the CDR3 DNA reads TGTGCCAGCAGACCCCTTGGACAGCAAGAGACCCAGTACTTC.

This clonotype was counted between two and nine times. This chain links TRBV7-8 with TRBJ1-6, with unresolved D. V lost 2 bases, J lost 3 bases, and 8 bases lay in between. Germline CDR1 SGHVS, CDR2 FQNEAQ. This CDR3 contains 15 residues. For the CDR3, the DNA is TGTGCCAGCAGCTTAATGGGGATCTATAATTCACCCCTCCACTTT. Its translation: CASSLMGIYNSPLHF.

A word on this clonotype: A junction end diverges from the germline sequence, so it may reflect a read error. The chain employs TRBV20-1 and TRBJ2-4, with TRBD1 matching 9 bases. The DNA matches TRBJ2-7 better at its end, which makes the J call doubtful. The V gene's germline CDR1 is DFQATT and CDR2 SNEGSKA (reference sequence). The CDR3 sequence is 15 residues long. CDR3: CSARAPGQGRNEQYF. In nucleotides, the CDR3 is TGCAGTGCCAGAGCCCCGGGACAGGGTAGGAACGAGCAGTACTTC.

This sequence joins TRBV14 and TRBJ1-2, with D perhaps TRBD1 (5 bases). Germline V CDR1 and CDR2: SGHDN, FVKESK. Between the trimmed V and J ends, which lost 5 bases and 10 bases, there was a span of 11 bases. The CDR3 sequence is 11 residues long. In DNA, the CDR3 is TGTGCCAGCAGCTGGGGGATATTCTACACCTTC. It yields the protein CASSWGIFYTF.

This clonotype was counted between two and nine times. The chain couples TRBV4-1 to TRBJ2-1; D gene ambiguous. V dropped 0 bases and J dropped 10 bases, with 13 bases sitting between them. The germline CDR1 and CDR2 sequences are MGHRA and YSYEKL. The CDR3 is 14 residues long. CDR3 protein: CASSQDYEVREQFF. CDR3 coding DNA: TGCGCCAGCAGCCAAGATTACGAGGTTAGGGAGCAGTTCTTC.

This clonotype showed up just a few times. The chain is built from TRBV28 and TRBJ2-3, with D possibly being TRBD2 (7 bases). Trimming cost V 6 bases and J 1 base, with 17 bases left between them. The CDR3 runs to 16 residues. Germline V gene sequence: CDR1 MDHEN, CDR2 SYDVKM. Here the CDR3 reads CASSLGAGARTDTQYF. CDR3 sequence (DNA): TGTGCCAGCAGCTTAGGGGCGGGGGCCCGCACAGATACGCAGTATTTT.